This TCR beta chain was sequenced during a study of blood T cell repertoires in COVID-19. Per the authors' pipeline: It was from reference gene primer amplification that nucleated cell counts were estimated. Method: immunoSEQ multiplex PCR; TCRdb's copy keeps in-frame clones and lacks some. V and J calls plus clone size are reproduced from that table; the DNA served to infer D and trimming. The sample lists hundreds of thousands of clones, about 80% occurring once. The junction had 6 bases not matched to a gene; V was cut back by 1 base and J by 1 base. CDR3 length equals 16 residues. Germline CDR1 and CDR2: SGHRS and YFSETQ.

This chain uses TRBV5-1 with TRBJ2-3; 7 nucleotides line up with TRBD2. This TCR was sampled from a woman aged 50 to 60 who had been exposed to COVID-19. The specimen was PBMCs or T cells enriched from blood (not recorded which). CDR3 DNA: TGCGCCAGCAGCTTGTCGGGCGGGGGACGCACAGATACGCAGTATTTT. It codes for CASSLSGGGRTDTQYF.